The following is a T cell receptor beta chain sequence with its context. What it binds is unknown. The sample is drawn from a study of blood T cells in healthy people across ages. Study results and limitations: Estimates drawn from one million T cells were deemed to understate diversity. Samples with more naive T cells showed higher observed beta diversity.

Investigators took about 10 milliliters of peripheral blood from every donor. With a J-beta primer mix and a sample-barcoded 5' primer, a second PCR ran roughly 6 to 11 cycles. TCRdb independently ran MiXCR on the 5' RACE reads; one entry per CDR3 protein. There are roughly 800,000 distinct CDR3 sequences in the sample; around a quarter occur only once, and roughly a tenth lies in the top ten. The CDR3 consists of 14 residues. Trimming cost V 6 bases and J 1 base, with 12 bases left between them. The germline V gene encodes CDR1 MGHDK and CDR2 SYGVNS. The sample was also linked to a second study, of T cells of mothers and their children. From that report: Using the M1S primer, the second PCR added sample barcodes along with 2-4 random nucleotides.

The sample consisted of blood. The TCR was taken from a boy under 18 in good health. The chain carries TRBV25-1 and TRBJ1-2; D gene ambiguous. As DNA, the CDR3 is TGTGCCAGCAGCGGAGGAGGCTTTAACTATGGCTACACCTTC. Its protein product is CASSGGGFNYGYTF.